This T cell receptor beta chain stems from a study of blood T cells in healthy people across ages. CDR3 size: 19 residues. V shed 0 bases, J shed 4 bases, and the junction held 7 bases outside the gene matches. Per germline, CDR1 MNHEY and CDR2 SVGAGI. Per-sample PBMC isolation yielded at least 6.5 million cells. Through a sample-barcoded 5' primer and a J-beta primer mix, a second PCR was run for roughly 7 to 12 cycles. TCRdb passed the 5' RACE reads through MiXCR, listing each CDR3 protein once. The profile shows roughly 2 million distinct CDR3 sequences, around half of them singletons. The sequenced sample consisted of blood. V is TRBV6-5 and J is TRBJ2-3; 16 bases are a match to TRBD2. The TCR originated in a middle-aged woman in good health. The CDR3 region is CASSYSGPGTSGGADTQYF. In nucleotides, the CDR3 is TGTGCCAGCAGTTACTCGGGGCCCGGGACTAGCGGGGGGGCAGATACGCAGTATTTT.